This T cell receptor (beta chain) was identified in a study of cytomegalovirus exposure and HLA in healthy donors. Study observations and caveats: Per a later analysis, HLA-associated TCR beta chains showed more clonal expansion than other, equally common TCR beta chains. HLA restriction was apparent for most CMV-associated TCR beta chains in a later analysis.

V was shortened by 1 base and J by 5 bases, with 4 bases between the two germline ends. Germline V CDR1 and CDR2: SGHDT, YYEEEE. The CDR3 has 12 residues. The PCR ran on 60 Vbeta and 13 Jbeta primers. Assay: immunoSEQ multiplex PCR; the TCRdb copy retains only in-frame clones and omits some. Among 160,000 or so clones listed, approximately 82% were seen once. Concerning this clone: The antigen remains unidentified.

The chain joins TRBV5-6 to TRBJ2-1; D is unresolved. The sample comprised PBMCs. The receptor was isolated from a male donor in good health and CMV-seronegative. This chain's CDR3 is CASSLWHNEQFF. CDR3 bases: TGTGCCAGCAGCTTGTGGCACAATGAGCAGTTCTTC.